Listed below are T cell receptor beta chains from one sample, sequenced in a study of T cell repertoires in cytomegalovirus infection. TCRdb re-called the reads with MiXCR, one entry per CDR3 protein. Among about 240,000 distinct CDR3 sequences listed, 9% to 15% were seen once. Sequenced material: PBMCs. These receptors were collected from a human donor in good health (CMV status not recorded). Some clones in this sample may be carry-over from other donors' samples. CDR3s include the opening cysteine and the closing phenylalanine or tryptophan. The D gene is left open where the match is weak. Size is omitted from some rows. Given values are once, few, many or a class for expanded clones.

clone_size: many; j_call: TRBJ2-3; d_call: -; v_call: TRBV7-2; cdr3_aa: CASSLSSLGPITDTQYF; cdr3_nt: TGTGCCAGCAGCTTGTCTTCTCTGGGCCCCATCACAGATACGCAGTATTTT
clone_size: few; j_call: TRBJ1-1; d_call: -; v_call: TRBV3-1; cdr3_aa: CASSPTVGQTEAFF; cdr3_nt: TGTGCCAGCAGCCCCACTGTAGGACAAACGGAAGCTTTCTTT
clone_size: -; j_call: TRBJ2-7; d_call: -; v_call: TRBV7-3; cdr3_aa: CASSLDAGFREQYF; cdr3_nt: TGTGCCAGCAGCCTCGATGCGGGGTTCAGAGAGCAGTACTTC
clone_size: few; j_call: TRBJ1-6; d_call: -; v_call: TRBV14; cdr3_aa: CASSGQGRGNSPLHF; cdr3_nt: TGTGCCAGCAGCGGCCAGGGAAGGGGTAATTCACCCCTCCACTTT
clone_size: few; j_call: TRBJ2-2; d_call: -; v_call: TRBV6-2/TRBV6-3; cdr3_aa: CASSSSLGTGELFF; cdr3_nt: TGTGCCAGCAGTTCCTCTTTAGGCACCGGGGAGCTGTTTTTT
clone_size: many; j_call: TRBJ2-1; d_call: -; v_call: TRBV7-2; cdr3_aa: CASSLGTRGEQFF; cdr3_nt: TGTGCCAGCAGCTTGGGAACAAGAGGAGAGCAGTTCTTC
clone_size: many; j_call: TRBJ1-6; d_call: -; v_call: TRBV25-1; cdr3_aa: CASSLTNKGFNSPLHF; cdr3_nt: TGTGCCAGCAGCCTGACAAACAAGGGCTTTAATTCACCCCTCCACTTT
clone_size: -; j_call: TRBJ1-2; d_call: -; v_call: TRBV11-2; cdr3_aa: CAISPRAAGGYTF; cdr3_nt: TGTGCCATCAGCCCCCGGGCCGCGGGTGGCTACACCTTC
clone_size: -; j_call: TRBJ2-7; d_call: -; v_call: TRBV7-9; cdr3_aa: CASTGRYEQYF; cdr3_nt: TGTGCCAGCACTGGCCGCTACGAGCAGTACTTC
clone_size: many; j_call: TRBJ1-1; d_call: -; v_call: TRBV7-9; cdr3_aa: CASSFRGVNTEAFF; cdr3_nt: TGTGCCAGCAGCTTTCGGGGGGTGAACACTGAAGCTTTCTTT
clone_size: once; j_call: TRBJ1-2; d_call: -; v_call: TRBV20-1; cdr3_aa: CSATSVLVLNYGYTF; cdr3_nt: TGCAGTGCTACCTCGGTCTTGGTCCTTAACTATGGCTACACCTTC
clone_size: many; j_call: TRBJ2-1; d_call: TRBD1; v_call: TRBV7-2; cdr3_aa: CASSPDREEQFF; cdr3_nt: TGTGCCAGCAGCCCAGACAGGGAAGAGCAGTTCTTC
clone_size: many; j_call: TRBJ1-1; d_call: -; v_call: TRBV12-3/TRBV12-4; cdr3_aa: CASIRGGAGSTEAFF; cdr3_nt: TGTGCCAGCATTAGGGGGGGCGCCGGGAGCACTGAAGCTTTCTTT
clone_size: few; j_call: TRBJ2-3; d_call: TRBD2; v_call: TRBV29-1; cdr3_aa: CSARLLAGTDTQYF; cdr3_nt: TGCAGCGCCAGATTACTAGCGGGCACAGATACGCAGTATTTT
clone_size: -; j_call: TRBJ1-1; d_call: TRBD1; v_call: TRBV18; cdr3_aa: CASSPWTGENTEAFF; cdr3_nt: TGTGCCAGCTCACCTTGGACAGGGGAGAACACTGAAGCTTTCTTT
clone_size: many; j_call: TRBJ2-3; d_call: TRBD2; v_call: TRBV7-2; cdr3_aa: CASSLGTSGGFTDTQYF; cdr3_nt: TGTGCCAGCAGCCTCGGGACTAGCGGGGGGTTCACAGATACGCAGTATTTT
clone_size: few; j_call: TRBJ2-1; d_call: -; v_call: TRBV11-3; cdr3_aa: CASSLLSGTETNPSSYNEQFF; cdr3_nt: TGTGCCAGCAGCCTACTGTCCGGGACTGAAACTAATCCTAGCTCCTACAATGAGCAGTTCTTC
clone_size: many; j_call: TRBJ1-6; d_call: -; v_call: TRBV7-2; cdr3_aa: CASSPDKPSPLHF; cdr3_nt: TGTGCCAGCAGCCCCGACAAACCTTCACCCCTCCACTTT
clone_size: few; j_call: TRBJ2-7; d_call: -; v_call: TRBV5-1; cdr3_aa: CASSPAPTDYEQYF; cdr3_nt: TGCGCCAGCTCCCCCGCCCCGACTGACTACGAGCAGTACTTC
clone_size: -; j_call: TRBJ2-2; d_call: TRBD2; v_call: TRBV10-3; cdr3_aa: CAITEAGGPFGELFF; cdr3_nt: TGTGCCATCACCGAAGCGGGAGGGCCCTTTGGGGAGCTGTTTTTT
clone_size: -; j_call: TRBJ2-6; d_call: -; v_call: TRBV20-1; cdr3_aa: CSAEAGSGANVLTF; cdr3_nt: TGCAGTGCCGAAGCGGGCTCTGGGGCCAACGTCCTGACTTTC
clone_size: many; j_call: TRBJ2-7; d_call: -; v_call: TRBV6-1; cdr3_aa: CASSATMGRTSYEQYF; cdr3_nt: TGTGCCAGCAGCGCCACTATGGGGCGGACGTCCTACGAGCAGTACTTC
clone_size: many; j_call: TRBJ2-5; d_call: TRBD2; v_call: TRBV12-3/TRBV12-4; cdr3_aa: CASSSRSGGAQETQYF; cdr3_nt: TGTGCCAGCAGTTCCCGTAGCGGGGGGGCCCAAGAGACCCAGTACTTC
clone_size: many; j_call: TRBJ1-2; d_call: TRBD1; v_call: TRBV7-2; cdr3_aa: CASSFDRGQGYTF; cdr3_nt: TGTGCCAGCAGCTTCGACAGGGGGCAAGGCTACACCTTC
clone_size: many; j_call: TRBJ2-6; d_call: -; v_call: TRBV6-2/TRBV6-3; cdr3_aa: CASSPLGPNSGANVLTF; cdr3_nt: TGTGCCAGCAGTCCCCTGGGGCCTAACTCTGGGGCCAACGTCCTGACTTTC
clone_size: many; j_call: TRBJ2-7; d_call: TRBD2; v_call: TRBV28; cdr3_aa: CASSSPGGSGSTDEQYF; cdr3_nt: TGTGCCAGCAGTTCACCCGGGGGTAGCGGGAGTACTGACGAGCAGTACTTC
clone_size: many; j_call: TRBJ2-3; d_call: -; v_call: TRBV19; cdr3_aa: CASSIAGANTDTQYF; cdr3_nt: TGTGCCAGTAGTATAGCGGGGGCCAACACAGATACGCAGTATTTT
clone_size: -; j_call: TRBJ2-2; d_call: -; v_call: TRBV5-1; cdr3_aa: CASSRGIQRTGELFF; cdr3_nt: TGCGCCAGCAGCAGGGGGATCCAGAGGACCGGGGAGCTGTTTTTT
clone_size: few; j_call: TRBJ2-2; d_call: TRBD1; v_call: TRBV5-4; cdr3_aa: CASSPWTGGNTGELFF; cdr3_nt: TGTGCCAGCAGCCCCTGGACAGGGGGGAACACCGGGGAGCTGTTTTTT
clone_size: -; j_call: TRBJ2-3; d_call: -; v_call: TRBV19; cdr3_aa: CATKLRETPDTQYF; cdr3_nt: TGTGCCACTAAACTCAGGGAAACCCCAGATACGCAGTATTTT
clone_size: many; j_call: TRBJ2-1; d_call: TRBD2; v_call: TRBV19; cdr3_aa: CASSGEGLEDYNEQFF; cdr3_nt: TGTGCCAGTAGTGGAGAGGGACTAGAAGACTACAATGAGCAGTTCTTC
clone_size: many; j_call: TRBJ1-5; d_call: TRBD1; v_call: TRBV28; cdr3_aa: CASTHGGTGGASGNQPQHF; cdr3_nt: TGTGCCAGCACTCATGGGGGTACAGGGGGCGCATCGGGCAATCAGCCCCAGCATTTT
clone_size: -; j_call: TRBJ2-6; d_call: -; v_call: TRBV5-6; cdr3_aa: CASSLPGTGANVLTF; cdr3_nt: TGTGCCAGCAGTTTACCAGGAACTGGGGCCAACGTCCTGACTTTC
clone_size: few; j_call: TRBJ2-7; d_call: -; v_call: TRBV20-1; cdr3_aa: CSARSLVGEQYF; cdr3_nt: TGCAGTGCTAGATCCCTAGTCGGCGAGCAGTACTTC
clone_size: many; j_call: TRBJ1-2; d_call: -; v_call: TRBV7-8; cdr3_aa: CASSLGDNLAGYTF; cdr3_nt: TGTGCCAGCAGCTTAGGGGACAATTTGGCAGGCTACACCTTC
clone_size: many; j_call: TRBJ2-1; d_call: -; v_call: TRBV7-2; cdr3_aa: CASSLDFSGYNEQFF; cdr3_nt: TGTGCCAGCAGCTTAGACTTCAGCGGATACAATGAGCAGTTCTTC
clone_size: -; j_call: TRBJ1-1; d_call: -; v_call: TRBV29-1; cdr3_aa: CSVKTAGDTEAFF; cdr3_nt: TGCAGCGTAAAGACAGCTGGCGACACTGAAGCTTTCTTT
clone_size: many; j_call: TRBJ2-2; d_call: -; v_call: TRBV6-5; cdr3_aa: CASSYRVDGGLFF; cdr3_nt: TGTGCCAGCAGTTACAGGGTCGATGGAGGGCTGTTTTTT
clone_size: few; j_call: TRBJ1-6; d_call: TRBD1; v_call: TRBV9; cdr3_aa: CASSVGTGGSPLHF; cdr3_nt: TGTGCCAGCAGCGTCGGGACAGGGGGTTCACCCCTCCACTTT
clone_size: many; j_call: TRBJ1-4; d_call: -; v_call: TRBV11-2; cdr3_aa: CASSRSGEKLFF; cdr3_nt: TGTGCCAGCAGCCGGTCCGGGGAAAAACTGTTTTTT
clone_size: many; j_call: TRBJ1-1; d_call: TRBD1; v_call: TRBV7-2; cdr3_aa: CASSLRQGVEAFF; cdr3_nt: TGTGCCAGCAGCTTAAGACAGGGGGTTGAAGCTTTCTTT
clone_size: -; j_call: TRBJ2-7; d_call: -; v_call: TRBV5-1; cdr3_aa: CASSLAGPPDEQYF; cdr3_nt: TGCGCCAGCAGCTTGGCGGGTCCGCCCGACGAGCAGTACTTC
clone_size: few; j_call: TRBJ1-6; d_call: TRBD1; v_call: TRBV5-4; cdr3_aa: CASSLEQGARSPLHF; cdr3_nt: TGTGCCAGCAGCTTGGAACAGGGGGCGAGGTCACCCCTCCACTTT
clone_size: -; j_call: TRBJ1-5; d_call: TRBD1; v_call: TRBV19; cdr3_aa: CASSAYQGAGNQPQQF; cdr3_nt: TGTGCCAGTAGTGCTTACCAGGGGGCTGGCAATCAGCCCCAGCAGTTT
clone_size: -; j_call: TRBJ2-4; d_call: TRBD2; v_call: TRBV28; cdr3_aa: CASSFSGSDKNIQYF; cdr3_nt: TGTGCCAGCAGTTTTAGCGGGAGTGACAAAAACATTCAGTACTTC
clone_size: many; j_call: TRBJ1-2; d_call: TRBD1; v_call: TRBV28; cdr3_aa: CASSYPTGNYGYTF; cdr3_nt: TGTGCCAGCAGTTATCCGACAGGGAACTATGGCTACACCTTC
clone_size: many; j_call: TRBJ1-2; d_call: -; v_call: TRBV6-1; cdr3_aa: CASSEQVYGYTF; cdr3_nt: TGTGCCAGCAGTGAACAGGTCTATGGCTACACCTTC
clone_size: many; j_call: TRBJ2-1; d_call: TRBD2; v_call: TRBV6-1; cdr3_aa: CASSESGGLAGGRENEQFF; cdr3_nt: TGTGCCAGCAGTGAATCGGGAGGATTAGCGGGAGGGCGGGAGAATGAGCAGTTCTTC
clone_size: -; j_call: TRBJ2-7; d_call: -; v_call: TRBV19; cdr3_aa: CASSIMGPSSYEQYF; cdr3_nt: TGTGCCAGTAGTATCATGGGCCCCAGCTCCTACGAGCAGTACTTC
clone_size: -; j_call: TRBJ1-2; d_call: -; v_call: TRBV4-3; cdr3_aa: CASSQAGSRTNYGYTF; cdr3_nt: TGCGCCAGCAGCCAAGCCGGGAGCCGGACGAACTATGGCTACACCTTC
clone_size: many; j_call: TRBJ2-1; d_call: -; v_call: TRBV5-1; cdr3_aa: CASSLAPPYNEQFF; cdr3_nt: TGCGCCAGCAGCTTGGCTCCTCCCTACAATGAGCAGTTCTTC
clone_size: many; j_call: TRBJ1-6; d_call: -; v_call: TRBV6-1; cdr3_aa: CASKIVSRPGNSPLHF; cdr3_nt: TGTGCCAGCAAAATCGTCAGTCGCCCAGGGAATTCACCCCTCCACTTT
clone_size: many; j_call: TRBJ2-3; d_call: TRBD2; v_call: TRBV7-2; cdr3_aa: CASSLDGGAPDTQYF; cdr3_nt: TGTGCCAGCAGCTTAGACGGGGGGGCCCCAGATACGCAGTATTTT
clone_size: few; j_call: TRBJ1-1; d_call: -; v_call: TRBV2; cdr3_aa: CASSEVAGGEAFF; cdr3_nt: TGTGCCAGCAGTGAAGTGGCCGGTGGTGAAGCTTTCTTT
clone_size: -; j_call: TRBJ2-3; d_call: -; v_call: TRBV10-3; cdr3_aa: CAISELPGSTDTQYF; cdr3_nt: TGTGCCATCAGTGAGTTGCCGGGTAGCACAGATACGCAGTATTTT
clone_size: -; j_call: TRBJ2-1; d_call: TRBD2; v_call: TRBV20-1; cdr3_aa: CSARSSTSGGGTAQFF; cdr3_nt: TGCAGTGCTAGATCCTCGACTAGCGGGGGGGGAACGGCGCAGTTCTTC
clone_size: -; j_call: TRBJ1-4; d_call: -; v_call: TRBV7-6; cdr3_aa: CASTWAASGDRHEKLFF; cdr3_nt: TGTGCCAGCACCTGGGCCGCCTCTGGAGACAGACATGAAAAACTGTTTTTT
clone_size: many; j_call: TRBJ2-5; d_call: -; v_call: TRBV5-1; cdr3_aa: CASSLDGGFEETQYF; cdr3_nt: TGCGCCAGCAGCTTGGACGGAGGGTTCGAAGAGACCCAGTACTTC
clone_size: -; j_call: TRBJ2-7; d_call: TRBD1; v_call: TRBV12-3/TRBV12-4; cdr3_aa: CASSLFPGQVHYEQYF; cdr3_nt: TGTGCCAGCAGTTTATTCCCGGGACAGGTCCACTACGAGCAGTACTTC